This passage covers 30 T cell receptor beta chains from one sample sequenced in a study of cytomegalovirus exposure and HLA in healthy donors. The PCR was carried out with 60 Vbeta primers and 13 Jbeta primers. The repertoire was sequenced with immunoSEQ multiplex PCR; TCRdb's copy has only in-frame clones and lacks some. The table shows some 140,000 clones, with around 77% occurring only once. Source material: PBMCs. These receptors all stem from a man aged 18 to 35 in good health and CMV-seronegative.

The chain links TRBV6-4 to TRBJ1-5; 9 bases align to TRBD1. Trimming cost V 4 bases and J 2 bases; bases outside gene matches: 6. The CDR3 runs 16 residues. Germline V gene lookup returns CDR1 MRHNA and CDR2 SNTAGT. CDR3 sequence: CASSGQGVKGNQPQHF. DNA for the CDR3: TGTGCCAGCAGTGGACAGGGGGTAAAGGGCAATCAGCCCCAGCATTTT.

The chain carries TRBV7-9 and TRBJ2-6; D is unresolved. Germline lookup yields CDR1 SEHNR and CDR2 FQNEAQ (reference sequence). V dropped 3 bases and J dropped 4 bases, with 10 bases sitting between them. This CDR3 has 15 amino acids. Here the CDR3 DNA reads TGTGCCAGCAGCTTCACTATTGGCGGGGCCAACGTCCTGACTTTC. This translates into CASSFTIGGANVLTF.

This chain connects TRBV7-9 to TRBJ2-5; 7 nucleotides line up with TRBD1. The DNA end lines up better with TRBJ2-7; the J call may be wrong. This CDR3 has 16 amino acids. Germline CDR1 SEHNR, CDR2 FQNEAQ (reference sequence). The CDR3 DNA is TGTGCCAGCAGCACCCCCGGGACAGAAGGATCCTACGAGCAGTACTTC. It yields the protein CASSTPGTEGSYEQYF.

CDR3 protein: CASSEGQGIRGYTF. The CDR3 DNA reads as TGCGCCAGCAGCGAGGGACAGGGAATTCGTGGCTACACCTTC. The V call is TRBV5-1, the J call TRBJ1-2; 9 bases are a match to TRBD1. Losses at the gene ends were 4 bases for V and 7 bases for J; bases not matched to a gene: 8. The CDR3 totals 14 residues. The germline gives CDR1 SGHRS, CDR2 YFSETQ.

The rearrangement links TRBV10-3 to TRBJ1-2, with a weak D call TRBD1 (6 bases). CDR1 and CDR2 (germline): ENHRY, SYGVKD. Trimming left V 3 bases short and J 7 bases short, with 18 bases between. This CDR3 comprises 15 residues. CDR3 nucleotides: TGTGCCATCAGTGATAATTTAATGGGGGCGCCTGGCTACACCTTC. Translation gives CAISDNLMGAPGYTF.

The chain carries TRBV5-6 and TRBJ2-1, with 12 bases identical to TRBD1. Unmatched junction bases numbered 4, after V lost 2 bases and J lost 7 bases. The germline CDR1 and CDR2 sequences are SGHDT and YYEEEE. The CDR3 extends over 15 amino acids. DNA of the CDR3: TGTGCCAGCAGCTTCCGGGACAGGGGGCCGAATGAGCAGTTCTTC. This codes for CASSFRDRGPNEQFF. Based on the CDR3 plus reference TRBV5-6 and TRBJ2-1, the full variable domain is DAGVTQSPTHLIKTRGQQVTLRCSPKSGHDTVSWYQQALGQGPQFIFQYYEEEERQRGNFPDRFSGHQFPNYSSELNVNALLLGDSALYLCASSFRDRGPNEQFFGPGTRLTVL.

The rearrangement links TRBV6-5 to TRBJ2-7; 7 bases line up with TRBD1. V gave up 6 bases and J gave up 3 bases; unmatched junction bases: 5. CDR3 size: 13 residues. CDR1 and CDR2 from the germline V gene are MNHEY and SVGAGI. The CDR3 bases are TGTGCCAGCAGCTTGGGACAGAACTACGAGCAGTACTTC. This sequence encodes CASSLGQNYEQYF.

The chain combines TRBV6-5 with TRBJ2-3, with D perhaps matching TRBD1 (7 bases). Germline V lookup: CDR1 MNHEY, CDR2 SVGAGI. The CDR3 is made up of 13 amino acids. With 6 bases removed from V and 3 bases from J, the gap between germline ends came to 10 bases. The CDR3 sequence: CASSGGQTDTQYF. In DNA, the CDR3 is TGTGCCAGCAGCGGGGGACAGACAGATACGCAGTATTTT.

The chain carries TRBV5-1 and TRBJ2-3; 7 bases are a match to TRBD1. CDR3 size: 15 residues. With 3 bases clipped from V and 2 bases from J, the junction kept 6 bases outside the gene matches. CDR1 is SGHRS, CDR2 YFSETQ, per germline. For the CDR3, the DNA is TGCGCCAGCAGCTCGGACAGGCCAGCCACAGATACGCAGTATTTT. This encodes CASSSDRPATDTQYF.

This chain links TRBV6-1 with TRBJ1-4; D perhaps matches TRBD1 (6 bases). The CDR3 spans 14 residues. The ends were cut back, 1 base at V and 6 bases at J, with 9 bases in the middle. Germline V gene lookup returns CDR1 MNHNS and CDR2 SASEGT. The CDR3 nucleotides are TGTGCCAGCAGTGAAGACAGGGTAGATGAAAAACTGTTTTTT. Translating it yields CASSEDRVDEKLFF.

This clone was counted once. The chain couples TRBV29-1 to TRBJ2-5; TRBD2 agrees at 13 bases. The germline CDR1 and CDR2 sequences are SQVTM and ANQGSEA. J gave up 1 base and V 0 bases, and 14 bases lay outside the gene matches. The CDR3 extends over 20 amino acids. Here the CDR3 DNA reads TGCAGCGTTGAAGATCTTCATCTGACTAGCGGGGGGCCGGCCCAAGAGACCCAGTACTTC. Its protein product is CSVEDLHLTSGGPAQETQYF.

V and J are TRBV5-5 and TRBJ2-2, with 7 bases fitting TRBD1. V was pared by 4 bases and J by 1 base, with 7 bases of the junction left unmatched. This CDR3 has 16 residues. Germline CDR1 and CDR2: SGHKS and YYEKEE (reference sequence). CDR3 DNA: TGTGCCAGCAGCCCAGCAGGACAGGTGAACACCGGGGAGCTGTTTTTT. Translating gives CASSPAGQVNTGELFF.

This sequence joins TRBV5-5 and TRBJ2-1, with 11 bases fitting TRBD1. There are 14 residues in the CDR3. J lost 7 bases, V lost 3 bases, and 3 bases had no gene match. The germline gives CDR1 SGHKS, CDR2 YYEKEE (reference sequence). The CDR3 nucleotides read TGTGCCAGCAGCTCAGGACAGGGGGCAAATGAGCAGTTCTTC. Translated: CASSSGQGANEQFF. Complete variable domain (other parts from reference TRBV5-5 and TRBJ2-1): DAGVTQSPTHLIKTRGQQVTLRCSPISGHKSVSWYQQVLGQGPQFIFQYYEKEERGRGNFPDRFSARQFPNYSSELNVNALLLGDSALYLCASSSGQGANEQFFGPGTRLTVL.

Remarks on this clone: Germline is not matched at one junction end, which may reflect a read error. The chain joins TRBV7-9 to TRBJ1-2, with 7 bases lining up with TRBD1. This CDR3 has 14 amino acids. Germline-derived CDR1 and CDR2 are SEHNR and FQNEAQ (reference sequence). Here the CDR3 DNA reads TGTTCCAGCAGCCCGTTGGGACAGATGTATGGCTACACCTTC. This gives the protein CSSSPLGQMYGYTF.

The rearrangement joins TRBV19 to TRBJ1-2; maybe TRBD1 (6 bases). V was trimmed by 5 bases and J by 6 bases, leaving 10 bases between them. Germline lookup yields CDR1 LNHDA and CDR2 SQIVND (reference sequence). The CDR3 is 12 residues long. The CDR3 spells CASSPTGHGYTF. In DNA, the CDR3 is TGTGCCAGTAGTCCGACAGGTCATGGCTACACCTTC.

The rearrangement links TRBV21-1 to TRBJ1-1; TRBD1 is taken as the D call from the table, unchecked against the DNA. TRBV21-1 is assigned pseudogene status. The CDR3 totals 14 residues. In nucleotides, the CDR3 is TGTGCCAGCAGCAAAGCCCTGGGGCGCACTGAAGCTTTCTTT. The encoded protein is CASSKALGRTEAFF.

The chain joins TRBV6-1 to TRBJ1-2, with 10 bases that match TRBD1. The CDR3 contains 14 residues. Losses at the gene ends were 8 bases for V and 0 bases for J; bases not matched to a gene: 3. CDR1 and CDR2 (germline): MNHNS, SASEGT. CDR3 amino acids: CASFDRGPNYGYTF. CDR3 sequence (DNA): TGTGCCAGCTTCGACAGGGGGCCTAACTATGGCTACACCTTC.

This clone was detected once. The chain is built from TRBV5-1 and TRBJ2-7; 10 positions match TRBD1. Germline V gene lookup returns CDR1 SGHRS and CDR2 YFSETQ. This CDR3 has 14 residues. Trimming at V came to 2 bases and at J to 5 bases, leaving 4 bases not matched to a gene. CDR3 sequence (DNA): TGCGCCAGCAGCTTAACCGGGACAGGGGACGAGCAGTACTTC. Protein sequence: CASSLTGTGDEQYF.

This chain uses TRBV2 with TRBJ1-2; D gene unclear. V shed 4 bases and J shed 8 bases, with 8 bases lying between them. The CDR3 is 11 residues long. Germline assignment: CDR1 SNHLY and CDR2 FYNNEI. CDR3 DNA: TGTGCCAGCAGTGGGGAGGAGGGCTACACCTTC. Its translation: CASSGEEGYTF. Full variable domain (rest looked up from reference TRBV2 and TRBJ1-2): EPEVTQTPSHQVTQMGQEVILRCVPISNHLYFYWYRQILGQKVEFLVSFYNNEISEKSEIFDDQFSVERPDGSNFTLKIRSTKLEDSAMYFCASSGEEGYTFGSGTRLTVV.

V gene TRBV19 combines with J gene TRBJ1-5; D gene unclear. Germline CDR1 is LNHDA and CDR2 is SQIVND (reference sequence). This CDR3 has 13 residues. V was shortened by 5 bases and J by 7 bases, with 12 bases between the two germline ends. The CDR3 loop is CASSEGLIQPQHF. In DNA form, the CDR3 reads TGTGCCAGTAGTGAAGGACTGATCCAGCCCCAGCATTTT.

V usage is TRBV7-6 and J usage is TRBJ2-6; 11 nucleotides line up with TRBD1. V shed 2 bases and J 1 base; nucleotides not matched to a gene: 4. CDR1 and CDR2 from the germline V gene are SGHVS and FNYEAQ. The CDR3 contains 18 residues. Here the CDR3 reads CASSLPGQGASGANVLTF. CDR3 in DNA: TGTGCCAGCAGCTTACCTGGACAGGGGGCTTCTGGGGCCAACGTCCTGACTTTC.

The CDR3 loop is CASSTGTFYEQYF. CDR3 coding DNA: TGTGCCAGCAGCACAGGGACATTCTACGAGCAGTACTTC. The chain is built from TRBV7-9 and TRBJ2-7; TRBD1 might be the D (6 bases). CDR1 and CDR2 from the germline V gene are SEHNR and FQNEAQ (reference sequence). With 5 bases removed from V and 3 bases from J, the gap between germline ends came to 11 bases. This CDR3 is 13 amino acids long.

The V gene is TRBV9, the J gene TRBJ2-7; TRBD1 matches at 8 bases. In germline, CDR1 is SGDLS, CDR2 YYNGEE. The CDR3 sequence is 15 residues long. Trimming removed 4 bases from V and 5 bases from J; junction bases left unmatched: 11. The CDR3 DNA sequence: TGTGCCAGCAGCTTTAACCCAGGGGGCGACGACGAGCAGTACTTC. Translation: CASSFNPGGDDEQYF.

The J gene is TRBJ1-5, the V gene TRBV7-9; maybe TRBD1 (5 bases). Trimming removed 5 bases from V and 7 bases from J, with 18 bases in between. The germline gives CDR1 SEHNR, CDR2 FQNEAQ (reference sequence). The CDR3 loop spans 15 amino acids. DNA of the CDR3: TGTGCCAGCAGCCTATCCCTTGGGGGGGTGCAGCCCCAGCATTTT. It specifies CASSLSLGGVQPQHF.

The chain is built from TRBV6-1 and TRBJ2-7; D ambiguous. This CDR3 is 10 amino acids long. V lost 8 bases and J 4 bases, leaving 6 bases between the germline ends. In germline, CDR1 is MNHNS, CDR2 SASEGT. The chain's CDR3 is CASSEYEQYF. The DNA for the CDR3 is TGTGCCAGCTCCGAGTACGAGCAGTACTTC.

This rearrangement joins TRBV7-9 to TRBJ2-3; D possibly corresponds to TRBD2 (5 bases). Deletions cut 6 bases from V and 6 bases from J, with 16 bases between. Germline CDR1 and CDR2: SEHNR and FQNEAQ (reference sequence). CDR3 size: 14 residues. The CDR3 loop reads CASRGSRATDTQYF. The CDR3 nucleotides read TGTGCCAGCAGGGGGAGTAGGGCGACTGATACGCAGTATTTT. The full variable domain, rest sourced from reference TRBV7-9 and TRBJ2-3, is DTGVSQNPRHKITKRGQNVTFRCDPISEHNRLYWYRQTLGQGPEFLTYFQNEAQLEKSRLLSDRFSAERPKGSFSTLEIQRTEQGDSAMYLCASRGSRATDTQYFGPGTRLTVL.

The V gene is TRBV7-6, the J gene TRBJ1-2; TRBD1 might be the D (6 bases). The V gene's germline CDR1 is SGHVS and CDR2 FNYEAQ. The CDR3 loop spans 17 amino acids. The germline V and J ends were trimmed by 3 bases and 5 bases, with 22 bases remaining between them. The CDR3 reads CASSLTSLVQGRYGYTF. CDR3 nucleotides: TGTGCCAGCAGCTTGACTTCTCTAGTACAGGGAAGATATGGCTACACCTTC.

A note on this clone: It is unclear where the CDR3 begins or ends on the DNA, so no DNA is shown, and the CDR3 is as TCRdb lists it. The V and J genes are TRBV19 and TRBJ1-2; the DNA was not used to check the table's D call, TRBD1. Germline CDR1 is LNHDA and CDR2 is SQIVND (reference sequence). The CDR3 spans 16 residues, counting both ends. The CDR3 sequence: CASSIFGPGGASGYTF.

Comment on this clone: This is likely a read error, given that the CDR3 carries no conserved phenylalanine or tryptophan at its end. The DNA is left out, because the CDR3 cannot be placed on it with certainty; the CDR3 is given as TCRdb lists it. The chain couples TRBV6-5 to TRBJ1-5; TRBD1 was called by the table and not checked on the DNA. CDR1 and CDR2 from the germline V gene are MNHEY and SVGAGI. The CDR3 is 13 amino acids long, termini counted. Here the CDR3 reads CASSERQGSTFYK.

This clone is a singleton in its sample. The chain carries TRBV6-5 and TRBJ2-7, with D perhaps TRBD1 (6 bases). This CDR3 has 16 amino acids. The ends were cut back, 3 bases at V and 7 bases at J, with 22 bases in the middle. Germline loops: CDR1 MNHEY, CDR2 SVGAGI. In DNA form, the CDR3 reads TGTGCCAGCAGTTATTTACGAGGGCAGGGGCCTGAAGAGCAGTACTTC. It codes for CASSYLRGQGPEEQYF.